The T cell receptor beta chain described here comes from a study of T cells in Graves' hyperthyroidism and ophthalmopathy. Study-level information: Blood was drawn when the patient was first diagnosed and still untreated.

This clonotype was seen a few times. The antigen is not known. Uncontrolled infection, other autoimmune disease, pregnancy or lactation barred patients from enrollment. The CDR3 spans 14 residues. V was clipped by 5 bases and J by 9 bases; unmatched bases: 3. Germline lookup yields CDR1 LNHNV and CDR2 YYDKDF (reference sequence). General study points: Within blood appeared most thyroid clonotypes that had expanded above 0.001. Stable hyperthyroidism was told apart from ophthalmopathy by a model built on 13 V-J features.

Amplification of TCR beta CDR3 regions used RNA as the template. Primed by the HTBI set, a first-round RT-PCR was run on the TCR CDR3. TCRdb fed the multiplex PCR reads into MiXCR, producing one record per CDR3 protein. The table shows under 450,000 distinct CDR3 sequences, with less than 20% occurring only once. This clonotype was sampled from a woman younger than 35 with Graves' hyperthyroidism. The rearrangement links TRBV15 to TRBJ2-1; 14 bases are a match to TRBD2. Sequencing input: blood. Here the CDR3 DNA reads TGTGCCACCAGCCTGGGACTAGCGGGAGCTGAGCAGTTCTTC. This codes for CATSLGLAGAEQFF.